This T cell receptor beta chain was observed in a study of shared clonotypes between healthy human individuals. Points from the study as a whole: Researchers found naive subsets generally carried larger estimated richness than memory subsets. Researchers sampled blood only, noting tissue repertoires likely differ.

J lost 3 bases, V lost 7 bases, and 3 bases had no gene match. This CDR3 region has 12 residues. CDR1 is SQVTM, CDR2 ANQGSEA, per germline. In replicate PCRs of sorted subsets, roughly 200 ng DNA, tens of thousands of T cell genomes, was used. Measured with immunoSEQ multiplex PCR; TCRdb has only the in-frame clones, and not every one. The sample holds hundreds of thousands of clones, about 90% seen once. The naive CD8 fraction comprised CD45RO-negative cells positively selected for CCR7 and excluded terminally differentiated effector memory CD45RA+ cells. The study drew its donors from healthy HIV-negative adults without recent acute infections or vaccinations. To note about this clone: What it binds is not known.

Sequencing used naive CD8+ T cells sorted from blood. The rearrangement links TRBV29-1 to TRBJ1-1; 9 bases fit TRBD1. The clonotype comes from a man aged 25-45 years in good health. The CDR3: CSGDRADTEAFF. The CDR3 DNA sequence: TGCAGCGGGGACAGGGCAGACACTGAAGCTTTCTTT.